The present T cell receptor (beta chain) was sequenced within a study of post-analysis software for immune sequencing data. Broader study findings: The five TRBV segments detected at higher frequency in patients than in controls included TRBV5-6, TRBV5-1 and TRBV20-1.

Trimming stripped 10 bases from V and 4 bases from J, with 17 bases between. This CDR3 region has 14 residues. Incorporated into the TCR beta cDNA libraries were unique molecular identifiers, which served to reduce PCR and sequencing biases. TCRdb re-called the PCR reads through MiXCR, storing one row per CDR3 protein. The sample gives hundreds of thousands of distinct CDR3 sequences, around 44% of which show up once; around 1.7% is in the top ten. This clonotype was seen a few times. Its specificity is unknown. Sequences were obtained from blood. This TCR came from a girl aged 10 to 17 with multiple sclerosis. This rearrangement joins TRBV12-3 or TRBV12-4 to TRBJ2-1; D unclear. The CDR3 loop reads CATGWDGIYNEQFF. Written as DNA, the CDR3 is TGTGCCACCGGTTGGGATGGCATTTACAATGAGCAGTTCTTC.